This TCR beta chain was observed in a study of blood T cells in healthy people across ages. This clonotype was counted between two and nine times. No antigen is known for it. A second PCR of roughly 7 to 11 cycles used a sample-barcoded 5' primer and a J-beta primer mix. Each CDR3 protein is one row after TCRdb ran MiXCR on the 5' RACE reads. This repertoire shows approximately 900,000 distinct CDR3 sequences, just under 30% found once; its top ten account for about 10%. Study-wide results and caveats: PBMCs were not sorted, which prevented a conclusive comparison of naive versus antigen-experienced cells.

Another study also made use of these data, one on T cells of mothers and their children. Per that study: Three healthy Caucasian mothers and their six children donated.

The receptor was isolated from a woman aged 40 to 50 in good health. The sequenced sample consisted of blood.

CDR3 nucleotides: TGTGCCAGCTCCTCCCGGGGAGGGGTAGTGATAGGGAACGTCCTGACTTTC. It yields the protein CASSSRGGVVIGNVLTF. The chain links TRBV27 to TRBJ2-6; 7 positions match TRBD2. Germline CDR1 reads MNHEY; CDR2 reads SMNVEV (reference sequence). CDR3 size: 17 residues. The J segment lost 10 bases and the V segment lost 8 bases, leaving 20 bases of the junction unmatched.